The 12 T cell receptor beta chains reported below all come from one sample, sequenced in a study of immune evolution from preneoplasia to lung adenocarcinoma. Here immunoSEQ multiplex PCR was the method, and the copy in TCRdb shows in-frame clones only, minus some. Of about 14,000 clones in the sample, 81% were seen once. Sequencing input: FFPE minimally invasive lung adenocarcinoma tissue. These receptor sequences come from a person aged 55-79 years with lung adenocarcinoma.

This chain connects TRBV27 to TRBJ2-1; 10 bases line up with TRBD1. Per germline, CDR1 MNHEY and CDR2 SMNVEV (reference sequence). J gave up 8 bases and V 4 bases, and 11 bases lay outside the gene matches. This CDR3 has 16 amino acids. The CDR3 coding sequence is TGTGCCAGCAGTTCAATTCCGGGACAGGGGATCCATGAGCAGTTCTTC. Its protein product is CASSSIPGQGIHEQFF.

The V call is TRBV6-4, the J call TRBJ2-3, with 8 bases aligning to TRBD2. The CDR3 sequence is 15 residues long. V lost 2 bases and J lost 6; bases outside the gene matches: 7. CDR1 is MRHNA, CDR2 SNTAGT, per germline. Written as DNA, the CDR3 is TGTGCCAGCAGTGACCGGCTAGCGGGTTTTGATACGCAGTATTTT. Translating it yields CASSDRLAGFDTQYF.

V and J are TRBV11-2 and TRBJ1-3; possibly TRBD1 for D (6 bases). The CDR3 contains 16 residues. V gave up 1 base and J gave up 4 bases, with 14 bases separating them. Germline-derived CDR1 and CDR2 are SGHAT and FQNNGV. CDR3: CASSLAQGLSGNTIYF. The CDR3 bases are TGTGCCAGCAGCTTAGCACAGGGTCTTTCGGGAAACACCATATATTTT.

The J gene is TRBJ2-7, the V gene TRBV2; 7 nucleotides match TRBD2. The CDR3 consists of 14 residues. CDR1 is SNHLY, CDR2 FYNNEI, per germline. V gave up 2 bases and J gave up 3 bases; unmatched junction bases: 4. The CDR3 is CASSERLAVYEQYF. Here the CDR3 DNA reads TGTGCCAGCAGTGAAAGGCTAGCGGTCTACGAGCAGTACTTC.

J is TRBJ2-1 and V is TRBV7-2; TRBD2 aligns across 10 bases. Germline loops: CDR1 SGHTA, CDR2 FQGNSA. The CDR3 runs 16 residues. V lost 3 bases and J lost 2; bases outside the gene matches: 4. The CDR3 region has the DNA TGTGCCAGCAGCTTTACGGGACTAGCGACCTACAATGAGCAGTTCTTC. This gives the protein CASSFTGLATYNEQFF.

This clone was counted once. One junction end disagrees with the germline gene, perhaps due to a read error. This same CDR3 is encoded by further DNA sequences in the sample. The rearrangement links TRBV9 to TRBJ1-1, with unresolved D. Germline assignment: CDR1 SGDLS and CDR2 YYNGEE. The CDR3 is made up of 14 amino acids. CDR3 in amino acids: CASSDSRGVTEAFF. As DNA, the CDR3 is TGCGCCAGCAGCGACTCAAGAGGAGTCACTGAAGCTTTCTTT.

The chain couples TRBV5-1 to TRBJ1-4; unclear D gene. The CDR3 length is 15 residues. The V gene lost 0 bases and the J gene lost 6 bases, with 12 bases spanning the gap. Germline values: CDR1 SGHRS, CDR2 YFSETQ. The CDR3 bases are TGCGCCAGCAGCTTGGATGGCCGGCAGTATGAAAAACTGTTTTTT. Translating it yields CASSLDGRQYEKLFF.

This chain connects TRBV4-2 to TRBJ2-2; TRBD2 matches at 9 bases. V dropped 0 bases and J dropped 5; count of bases not matched to a gene: 4. CDR1 and CDR2 from the germline V gene are LGHNA and YNFKEQ. The CDR3 extends over 16 amino acids. The CDR3 DNA is TGTGCCAGCAGCCAAGATATAGCGGGGGAAACCGGGGAGCTGTTTTTT. Protein sequence: CASSQDIAGETGELFF.

CDR3 sequence reads: CASSRIGDEQYF. The CDR3 bases are TGTGCCAGCAGCAGGATCGGGGACGAGCAGTACTTC. The chain carries TRBV6-6 and TRBJ2-7; D is perhaps TRBD2 (5 bases). V was cut by 6 bases and J by 5 bases, with 11 bases left in between. CDR3 length equals 12 residues. The germline V gene has CDR1 MNHNY and CDR2 SVGAGI (reference sequence).

J is TRBJ1-5 and V is TRBV27; D is undetermined. This CDR3 contains 13 residues. The germline V gene encodes CDR1 MNHEY and CDR2 SMNVEV (reference sequence). The V end lost 2 bases, the J end lost 9 bases, and 11 bases lay between the germline ends. The CDR3 is CASSLNTGLPQHF. The CDR3 coding sequence is TGTGCCAGCAGTTTAAACACGGGTTTGCCCCAGCATTTT.

Written as DNA, the CDR3 is TGTGCCAGTAGTGGCCCGACTAGCGGGAGGCCCACAGATACGCAGTATTTT. It encodes CASSGPTSGRPTDTQYF. V usage is TRBV19 and J usage is TRBJ2-3; 13 bases match TRBD2. This CDR3 contains 17 residues. The germline gives CDR1 LNHDA, CDR2 SQIVND (reference sequence). Unmatched junction bases numbered 7, after V lost 5 bases and J lost 2 bases.

The gene calls are TRBV28 and TRBJ2-6; possible D gene TRBD1, 6 bases. The CDR3 runs to 15 residues. Germline CDR1 and CDR2: MDHEN and SYDVKM. V was clipped by 2 bases and J by 2 bases, with 7 bases between them. CDR3 nucleotide sequence: TGTGCCAGCAGTTTACCAGGGGCTGGGGCCAACGTCCTGACTTTC. Translating gives CASSLPGAGANVLTF.